The clone carrying this T cell receptor beta chain was detected once. One end of the junction fails to match germline, which may point to a read error. Germline lookup yields CDR1 LNHDA and CDR2 SQIVND (reference sequence). CDR3 length equals 12 residues. Libraries were prepared by immunoSEQ multiplex PCR; TCRdb keeps only in-frame clonotypes and omits some of them. The repertoire includes 85,000 to 120,000 clones, about 84% of them detected once, and around 15% sits in the top ten. These data originate in a study of blood T cell repertoires in COVID-19. The clonotype comes from a woman aged 55-75 years with acute or convalescent COVID-19. The rearrangement uses TRBV19 and TRBJ1-5; D is undetermined. The material sequenced was peripheral blood. The CDR3 region is CASSTGNQPQHF. CDR3 sequence (DNA): TGTGCCAGCAGTACTGGCAATCAGCCCCAGCATTTT. Full variable domain (remainder filled in from reference TRBV19 and TRBJ1-5): DGGITQSPKYLFRKEGQNVTLSCEQNLNHDAMYWYRQDPGQGLRLIYYSQIVNDFQKGDIAEGYSVSREKKESFPLTVTSAQKNPTAFYLCASSTGNQPQHFGDGTRLSIL.